This T cell receptor beta chain was captured in a study of T cell responses to AZD1222 COVID-19 vaccine. Study in general: Analyses pooled second doses at about 4 or about 12 weeks. Study-level results: Spike-specific TCR breadth and depth rose after two AZD1222 doses. In all cases, repertoires were sampled only after the peak T cell response. Donors were largely white British and mainly female; clonal diversity was possibly underestimated.

V was pared by 7 bases and J by 6 bases, with 12 bases between. The CDR3 is 12 residues long. Produced via immunoSEQ multiplex PCR; TCRdb's table is partial and in-frame only. The table lists 90,000 or so clones, about 87% of them singletons. Concerning this clone: What it recognizes is unknown.

J is TRBJ1-1 and V is TRBV12-3 or TRBV12-4; D gene ambiguous. The source material was peripheral blood, sampled on day 0 of AZD1222 vaccination. The source of this sequence is an adult in good health. CDR3 sequence: CASTREAAEAFF. In DNA, the CDR3 is TGTGCCAGCACGAGGGAAGCTGCTGAAGCTTTCTTT.